The 32 T cell receptor beta chains below were found in one sample sequenced in a study of response to subunit inactivated influenza vaccine. TCRdb reprocessed the RT-PCR reads via MiXCR and lists one record per CDR3 protein. In the table there are under 750,000 distinct CDR3 sequences, over 9.5% of which are singletons. The source material was PBMCs from blood, sampled on the day of vaccination. These receptors came from a middle-aged man who received an inactivated influenza vaccine.

V and J are TRBV12-3 or TRBV12-4 and TRBJ2-2; 9 bases line up with TRBD2. V shed 6 bases and J 5 bases; nucleotides not matched to a gene: 4. The CDR3 totals 14 residues. CDR3 nucleotides: TGTGCCAGCAGCGGGCTAGCGGGGACCGGGGAGCTGTTTTTT. Protein product: CASSGLAGTGELFF.

This clonotype was seen a handful of times. The gene calls are TRBV7-2 and TRBJ1-5, with D possibly matching TRBD1 (5 bases). Germline CDR1 and CDR2: SGHTA and FQGNSA. V gave up 1 base and J gave up 0 bases, with 7 bases separating them. The CDR3 has 15 amino acids. This CDR3 reads CASSLGQFSNQPQHF. The CDR3 bases are TGTGCCAGCAGCTTAGGACAGTTTAGCAATCAGCCCCAGCATTTT.

This clonotype was recorded a few times. In DNA, the CDR3 is TGCGCCAGCAGCCAAGTATTTACGACAGGGGCCCTGGCCCAGTACTTC. Its protein is CASSQVFTTGALAQYF. The chain couples TRBV4-1 to TRBJ2-5; 8 bases are a match to TRBD1. The CDR3 is 16 residues long. The V gene's germline CDR1 is MGHRA and CDR2 YSYEKL. V was pared by 1 base and J by 9 bases, with 13 bases of the junction left unmatched.

The table lists this clonotype with a few counts. This chain uses TRBV6-2 or TRBV6-3 with TRBJ1-4; the match to TRBD1 covers 7 bases. V lost 0 bases to trimming and J lost 0 bases; unmatched junction nucleotides: 13. The CDR3 runs to 20 residues. In germline, CDR1 is MNHEY, CDR2 SVGEGT. The CDR3 loop reads CASSYSSGVGQAATNEKLFF. CDR3 DNA: TGTGCCAGCAGTTACTCTTCTGGAGTAGGACAGGCTGCAACTAATGAAAAACTGTTTTTT.

This clonotype has a handful of counts. This chain uses TRBV14 with TRBJ2-3; D is undetermined. V was clipped by 2 bases and J by 4 bases, with 16 bases between them. The CDR3 loop spans 16 amino acids. Germline V CDR1 and CDR2: SGHDN, FVKESK. CDR3 DNA: TGTGCCAGCAGCCAAAGGAGAGTAGCTAGATCAGATACGCAGTATTTT. As protein: CASSQRRVARSDTQYF.

The DNA of the CDR3 is TGCGCCAGCAGCATGACTAGCGGGACCCCCCAAGAGCAGTTCTTC. Its translation is CASSMTSGTPQEQFF. V gene TRBV5-1 combines with J gene TRBJ2-1; 11 positions match TRBD2. Germline trimming cut 4 bases from V and 10 bases from J; bases unmatched to any gene: 10. The CDR3 has 15 amino acids. Germline CDR1 SGHRS, CDR2 YFSETQ. Variable domain in full (rest from reference TRBV5-1 and TRBJ2-1): KAGVTQTPRYLIKTRGQQVTLSCSPISGHRSVSWYQQTPGQGLQFLFEYFSETQRNKGNFPGRFSGRQFSNSRSEMNVSTLELGDSALYLCASSMTSGTPQEQFFGPGTRLTVL.

The chain couples TRBV5-6 to TRBJ2-2; tentative D call: TRBD1 (6 bases). This CDR3 contains 14 residues. Germline values: CDR1 SGHDT, CDR2 YYEEEE. V was trimmed by 4 bases and J by 4 bases, leaving 11 bases between them. CDR3 nucleotides: TGTGCCAGCAGCGTTGGGACACTCACCGGGGAGCTGTTTTTT. Amino acids: CASSVGTLTGELFF.

The chain links TRBV29-1 to TRBJ2-1, with 11 bases lining up with TRBD2. Per the germline V gene, CDR1 is SQVTM and CDR2 is ANQGSEA. V was clipped by 7 bases and J by 8 bases; unmatched bases: 10. CDR3 length: 14 residues. In DNA form, the CDR3 reads TGCAGCGCTATACTAGCGGGAGCGTGGGATGAGCAGTTCTTC. Its protein is CSAILAGAWDEQFF.

In its sample, this clonotype was seen a few times. This CDR3 reads CASNRDRQANYGYTF. CDR3 DNA sequence: TGTGCCAGCAACCGGGACCGACAAGCTAACTATGGCTACACCTTC. The gene calls are TRBV2 and TRBJ1-2; tentative D call: TRBD1 (5 bases). This CDR3 contains 15 residues. Germline V gene data show CDR1 as SNHLY and CDR2 as FYNNEI. Trimming shortened V by 7 bases and J by 0 bases, and 15 bases separated the two germline ends.

V and J are TRBV7-9 and TRBJ1-5, with a tentative D call TRBD1 (5 bases). The germline V and J ends were trimmed by 3 bases and 7 bases, with 10 bases remaining between them. CDR1 and CDR2 from the germline V gene are SEHNR and FQNEAQ (reference sequence). The CDR3 consists of 13 residues. The CDR3 nucleotides read TGTGCCAGCAGCTTCGGATGGGGCCAGCCCCAGCATTTT. Residues: CASSFGWGQPQHF.

The chain has TRBV29-1 and TRBJ2-7; a possible D gene is TRBD1 (6 bases). This CDR3 comprises 14 residues. From germline, CDR1 is SQVTM and CDR2 ANQGSEA. V dropped 4 bases and J dropped 1 base, with 14 bases sitting between them. In nucleotides, the CDR3 is TGCAGCGTTGTGAGGACCCAGGGGTCCTACGAGCAGTACTTC. Translated, it gives CSVVRTQGSYEQYF.

The J gene is TRBJ2-1, the V gene TRBV2; TRBD2 matches 12 bases. The CDR3 spans 16 residues. V trimming: 7 bases; J trimming: 8 bases; junction bases outside the gene matches: 12. Germline V gene sequence: CDR1 SNHLY, CDR2 FYNNEI. The CDR3 DNA follows: TGTGCCAGCAAACATCGTGCGACTAGCGGGAGCGATGAGCAGTTCTTC. The encoded protein is CASKHRATSGSDEQFF.

This clonotype came up many times. The chain combines TRBV12-3 or TRBV12-4 with TRBJ2-2, with D hard to call. The V gene lost 1 base and the J gene lost 4 bases, with 4 bases spanning the gap. The CDR3 covers 13 residues. CDR3: CASSLGFTGELFF. CDR3 DNA: TGTGCCAGCAGTTTAGGGTTCACCGGGGAGCTGTTTTTT.

V usage is TRBV12-3 or TRBV12-4 and J usage is TRBJ2-5; TRBD1 agrees at 10 bases. V shed 3 bases, J shed 5 bases, and the junction held 3 bases outside the gene matches. The CDR3 spans 14 residues. This chain's CDR3 is CASSLGQGYETQYF. CDR3 coding DNA: TGTGCCAGCAGTTTGGGACAGGGGTACGAGACCCAGTACTTC.

The rearrangement uses TRBV3-1 and TRBJ2-5; the D gene could be TRBD1 or TRBD2 (5 bases each). V was trimmed by 5 bases and J by 5 bases, leaving 12 bases between them. The CDR3 extends over 13 amino acids. Germline CDR1 is LGHDT and CDR2 is YNNKEL (reference sequence). CDR3 sequence reads: CASSVRGSETQYF. The CDR3 DNA is TGTGCCAGCAGCGTCCGGGGCTCGGAGACCCAGTACTTC.

The table lists this clonotype with a few counts. The gene calls are TRBV28 and TRBJ2-7; D may correspond to TRBD1 or TRBD2 (6 bases each). CDR1 MDHEN and CDR2 SYDVKM come from the germline V gene. The V gene lost 7 bases and the J gene lost 10 bases, with 23 bases spanning the gap. The CDR3 has 14 amino acids. The CDR3 nucleotides read TGTGCCAGCATCGAGGGAAGGGGGGCGCGTGAACAGTACTTC. This codes for CASIEGRGAREQYF. Supplemented by reference TRBV28 and TRBJ2-7, the full variable domain reads DVKVTQSSRYLVKRTGEKVFLECVQDMDHENMFWYRQDPGLGLRLIYFSYDVKMKEKGDIPEGYSVSREKKERFSLILESASTNQTSMYLCASIEGRGAREQYFGPGTRLTVT.

This clonotype appeared a few times. The chain couples TRBV11-2 to TRBJ2-3, with D unclear. Per germline, CDR1 SGHAT and CDR2 FQNNGV. The CDR3 consists of 13 residues. Trimming pared 4 bases from V and 2 bases from J, leaving 7 bases between. Here the CDR3 DNA reads TGTGCCAGCAGCTCAGGTACCACAGATACGCAGTATTTT. As protein: CASSSGTTDTQYF.

The chain combines TRBV6-5 with TRBJ1-1, with 10 bases identical to TRBD1. The CDR3 totals 17 residues. After removal of 3 bases from V and 4 bases from J, the junction contained 11 bases not matched to a gene. CDR1 and CDR2 (germline): MNHEY, SVGAGI. The CDR3 DNA sequence: TGTGCCAGCAGTTATACCGGGACAGGGGCTGGGGGCACTGAAGCTTTCTTT. The encoded protein is CASSYTGTGAGGTEAFF.

The chain joins TRBV27 to TRBJ2-6; D gene ambiguous. The CDR3 extends over 15 amino acids. Germline V CDR1 and CDR2: MNHEY, SMNVEV (reference sequence). The V gene lost 6 bases and the J gene lost 0 bases, with 9 bases spanning the gap. CDR3 residues: CASRAVYSGANVLTF. For the CDR3, the DNA is TGTGCCAGCAGGGCCGTGTACTCTGGGGCCAACGTCCTGACTTTC.

This clonotype showed up many times. The gene calls are TRBV28 and TRBJ2-1; perhaps TRBD2 as D (6 bases). Germline-derived CDR1 and CDR2 are MDHEN and SYDVKM. The CDR3 is 12 residues long. V lost 1 base to trimming and J lost 9 bases, with 7 bases between them. The CDR3 nucleotides read TGTGCCAGCAGTTTATTCGGGGGTGAGCAGTTCTTC. Its protein is CASSLFGGEQFF.

This clonotype was seen only a few times. This chain links TRBV12-3 or TRBV12-4 with TRBJ2-1; TRBD1 is a possible D gene (5 bases). The CDR3 has 12 amino acids. V was trimmed by 2 bases and J by 8 bases, leaving 7 bases between them. CDR3 bases: TGTGCCAGCAGTTTAATAGGGGATGAGCAGTTCTTC. This sequence encodes CASSLIGDEQFF.

This clonotype was observed at least ten times. The chain joins TRBV28 to TRBJ2-7; tentatively, D is TRBD1 (6 bases). Per germline, CDR1 MDHEN and CDR2 SYDVKM. The CDR3 contains 14 residues. Trimming took off 3 bases at V and 2 bases at J, with 11 bases between the two ends. CDR3 sequence: CASSFAGAAYEQYF. CDR3 nucleotides: TGTGCCAGCAGTTTTGCAGGGGCGGCCTACGAGCAGTACTTC.

V gene TRBV7-8 combines with J gene TRBJ2-3; D possibly uses TRBD1 or TRBD2 (5 bases each). CDR3 length equals 14 residues. CDR1 and CDR2 (germline): SGHVS, FQNEAQ. V was shortened by 6 bases and J by 4 bases, with 14 bases between the two germline ends. The CDR3 sequence is CASSEAVGADTQYF. CDR3 bases: TGTGCCAGCAGTGAAGCGGTAGGGGCAGATACGCAGTATTTT.

This chain connects TRBV19 to TRBJ2-2, with TRBD1 as a possible D gene (5 bases). This CDR3 is built from 14 residues. Trimming cost V 3 bases and J 6 bases, with 11 bases left between them. Germline loops: CDR1 LNHDA, CDR2 SQIVND (reference sequence). The CDR3 bases are TGTGCCAGTAGTATCCGGCAGGGCCCCGGGGAGCTGTTTTTT. Its protein product is CASSIRQGPGELFF.

This rearrangement joins TRBV11-2 to TRBJ1-6; no reliable D call. Trimming stripped 0 bases from V and 4 bases from J, with 7 bases between. Per germline, CDR1 SGHAT and CDR2 FQNNGV. The CDR3 length is 15 residues. The CDR3 DNA sequence: TGTGCCAGCAGCTTAGAATACGGTTATAATTCACCCCTCCACTTT. Protein sequence: CASSLEYGYNSPLHF.

The V gene is TRBV7-8, the J gene TRBJ2-3; 7 bases are shared with TRBD2. V dropped 3 bases and J dropped 1; count of bases not matched to a gene: 7. Germline-derived CDR1 and CDR2 are SGHVS and FQNEAQ. The CDR3 is made up of 16 amino acids. CDR3 region: CASSFHGTTGTDTQYF. DNA of the CDR3: TGTGCCAGCAGCTTTCACGGGACTACTGGCACAGATACGCAGTATTTT.

This clonotype was seen a handful of times. V gene TRBV6-2 or TRBV6-3 combines with J gene TRBJ2-7, with 8 bases fitting TRBD1. The CDR3 is 16 residues long. Germline CDR1 reads MNHEY; CDR2 reads SVGEGT. Trimming removed 6 bases from V and 3 bases from J; junction bases left unmatched: 13. The CDR3 DNA follows: TGTGCCAGCAGACGCCTGGGGACAGGAGCTTTCTACGAGCAGTACTTC. Protein product: CASRRLGTGAFYEQYF.

The V and J genes are TRBV7-8 and TRBJ2-2; D not resolved. The ends were cut back, 7 bases at V and 6 bases at J, with 12 bases in the middle. CDR1 is SGHVS, CDR2 FQNEAQ, per germline. This CDR3 region has 13 residues. Here the CDR3 reads CASTVRASGELFF. In DNA, the CDR3 is TGTGCCAGCACCGTAAGGGCCTCCGGGGAGCTGTTTTTT.

This clonotype was counted many times. The V gene is TRBV4-2, the J gene TRBJ2-1; TRBD2 agrees at 14 bases. CDR1 is LGHNA, CDR2 YNFKEQ, per germline. The CDR3 is 15 amino acids. Unmatched junction bases numbered 9, after V lost 10 bases and J lost 7 bases. CDR3 amino acids: CATGLAGVGSNEQFF. CDR3 sequence (DNA): TGTGCCACGGGACTAGCGGGAGTAGGGTCTAATGAGCAGTTCTTC.

This clonotype came up many times. CDR3 DNA sequence: TGTGCCACCAGCTTACCGGGACAGATTAATTCACCCCTCCACTTT. As protein: CATSLPGQINSPLHF. The chain couples TRBV15 to TRBJ1-6; 7 nucleotides align to TRBD1. CDR1 is LNHNV and CDR2 is YYDKDF in the germline V gene (reference sequence). CDR3 size: 15 residues. The V segment lost 5 bases and the J segment 6 bases; nucleotides outside the gene matches: 7.

This clonotype was counted ten times or more. The CDR3 nucleotides read TGTGCCAGCCCCCCCAAGGGGGTCTACACAGATACGCAGTATTTT. It specifies CASPPKGVYTDTQYF. The chain uses TRBV28 and TRBJ2-3; TRBD1 might be the D (6 bases). V lost 8 bases and J lost 2, with 17 bases in between. Germline V lookup: CDR1 MDHEN, CDR2 SYDVKM. CDR3 length: 15 amino acids.

This chain uses TRBV5-6 with TRBJ2-7; D gene unclear. The germline gives CDR1 SGHDT, CDR2 YYEEEE. The CDR3 sequence is 12 residues long. The V end was cut by 0 bases, the J end by 8 bases, with 9 bases between. The CDR3 nucleotides read TGTGCCAGCAGCTTGGAGAGAAGGAAGCAGTACTTC. This encodes CASSLERRKQYF.